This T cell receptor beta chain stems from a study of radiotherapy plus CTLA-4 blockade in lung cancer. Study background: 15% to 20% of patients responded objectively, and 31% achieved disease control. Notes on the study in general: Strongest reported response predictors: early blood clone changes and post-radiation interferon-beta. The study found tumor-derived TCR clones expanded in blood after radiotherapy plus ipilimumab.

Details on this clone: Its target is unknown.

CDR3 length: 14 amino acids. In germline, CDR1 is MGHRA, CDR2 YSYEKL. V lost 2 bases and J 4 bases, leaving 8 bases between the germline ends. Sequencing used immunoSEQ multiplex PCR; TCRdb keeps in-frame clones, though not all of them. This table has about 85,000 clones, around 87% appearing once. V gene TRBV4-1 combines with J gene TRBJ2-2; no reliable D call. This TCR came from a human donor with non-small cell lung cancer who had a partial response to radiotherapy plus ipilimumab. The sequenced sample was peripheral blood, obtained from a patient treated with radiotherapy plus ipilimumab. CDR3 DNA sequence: TGCGCCAGCAGCCAACCCACGGGCACCGGGGAGCTGTTTTTT. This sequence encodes CASSQPTGTGELFF.